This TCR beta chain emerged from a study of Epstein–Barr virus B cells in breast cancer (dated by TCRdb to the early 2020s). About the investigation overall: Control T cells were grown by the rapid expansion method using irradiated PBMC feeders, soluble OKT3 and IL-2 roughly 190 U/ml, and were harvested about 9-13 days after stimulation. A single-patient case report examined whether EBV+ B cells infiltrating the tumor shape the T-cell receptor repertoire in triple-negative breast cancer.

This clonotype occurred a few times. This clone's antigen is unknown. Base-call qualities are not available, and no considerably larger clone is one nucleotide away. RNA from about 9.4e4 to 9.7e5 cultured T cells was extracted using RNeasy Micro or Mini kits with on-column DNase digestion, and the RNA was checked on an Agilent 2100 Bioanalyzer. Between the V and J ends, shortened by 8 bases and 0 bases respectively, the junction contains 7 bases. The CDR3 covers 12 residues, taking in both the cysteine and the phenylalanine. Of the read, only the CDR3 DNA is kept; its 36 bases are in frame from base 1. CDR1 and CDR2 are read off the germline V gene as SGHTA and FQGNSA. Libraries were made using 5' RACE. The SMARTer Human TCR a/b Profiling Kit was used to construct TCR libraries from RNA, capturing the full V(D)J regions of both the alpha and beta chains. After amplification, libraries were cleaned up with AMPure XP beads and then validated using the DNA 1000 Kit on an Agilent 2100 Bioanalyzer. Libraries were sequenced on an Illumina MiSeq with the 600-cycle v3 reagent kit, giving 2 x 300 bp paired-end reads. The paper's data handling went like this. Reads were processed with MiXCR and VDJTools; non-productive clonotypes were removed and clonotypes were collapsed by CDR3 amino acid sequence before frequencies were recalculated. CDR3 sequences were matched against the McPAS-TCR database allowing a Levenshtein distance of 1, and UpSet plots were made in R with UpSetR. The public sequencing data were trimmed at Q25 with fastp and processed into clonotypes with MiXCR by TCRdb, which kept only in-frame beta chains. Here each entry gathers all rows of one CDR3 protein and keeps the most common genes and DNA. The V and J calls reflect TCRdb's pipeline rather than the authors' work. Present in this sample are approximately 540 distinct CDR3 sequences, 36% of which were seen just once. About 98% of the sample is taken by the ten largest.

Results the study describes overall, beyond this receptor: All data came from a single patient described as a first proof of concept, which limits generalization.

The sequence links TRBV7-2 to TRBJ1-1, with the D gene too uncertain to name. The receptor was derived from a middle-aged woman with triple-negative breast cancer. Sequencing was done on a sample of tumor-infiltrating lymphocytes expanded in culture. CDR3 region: CASGWVNTEAFF. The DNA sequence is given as TGTGCCAGCGGTTGGGTGAACACTGAAGCTTTCTTT.